The sequence of this T cell receptor beta chain was determined in a study of breast tumors, draining lymph nodes, adjacent tissues (dated by TCRdb to 2016 to 2017). Regarding the study in general: The study compared TCR beta repertoires across tumor, adjacent nontumor tissue and axillary lymph nodes from breast cancer patients. In human breast cancer, the study set out to assess how tumor, surrounding tissue and draining lymph node repertoires relate to one another and whether T cells might be exchanged between them. What the work shows at the level of the full study, not this receptor alone: A scenario in which most tumor T cells derive from the lymph node and then expand within tumor tissue was judged to be consistent with the data. Tumor and nontumor tissue repertoires were found to be significantly more similar in luminal-like than in basal-like breast cancer. Tumor T-cell repertoires showed less diversity than lymph node repertoires and more diversity than nontumor tissue repertoires, and tumor T-cell repertoires showed preferential V and J gene usage. The conclusion that tumor T cells originate in lymph nodes was presented as consistent with a hypothesis rather than as directly demonstrated.

The data were produced on an Illumina HiSeq 2000. Multiplex PCR amplification was used to build the TCR beta chain libraries. The amplified TCR beta chain products were analyzed by high-throughput sequencing. Using fastp trimming at Q25 and MiXCR clonotype assembly, TCRdb reanalyzed the public sequencing data and kept in-frame beta chains. Rows with one shared CDR3 protein collapse into an entry with the most common genes and DNA. This sample is represented by more than 250,000 distinct CDR3 sequences; about 30% of them were singletons. Jointly, the top ten make up more than 0.95% of the sample. The axillary draining lymph nodes of breast cancer patients were the source of the lymph node samples. Details on this clonotype: Its antigen is unknown. No quality values exist for individual bases; no much larger clone is one base distant.

The CDR3 starts with the cysteine, ends with the phenylalanine, and has 13 residues. Only the CDR3 DNA is retained, 39 bases long and in frame from the first base. V loses 8 bases of germline sequence and J loses 0 bases, and the interval between the two ends is 8 bases. Taken from the germline V gene (reference sequence), the CDR1 and CDR2 loops are MNHNY and SVGAGI. This TCR derives from a female donor with breast cancer. Some clones in this sample may be carry-over from other donors' samples. This sequence uses TRBV6-6 and TRBJ1-3; the D segment could be TRBD1, given 6 matching bases. The sequencing sample was made of axillary lymph node tissue. The CDR3 reads as follows: CASGQNSGNTIYF. Here is the DNA: TGTGCCAGCGGACAGAACTCTGGAAACACCATATATTTT.